A single sample gave rise to the 24 T cell receptor beta chains below, sequenced in a study of blood T cell repertoires in COVID-19 (dated by TCRdb to 2020 to 2021). The method was the immunoSEQ multiplex PCR assay. In its TCRdb copy, this immuneACCESS table keeps in-frame sequences only and misses some clones. Where compared with another copy, unresolved V genes explain less than half of these, and the others have no known cause. The sample includes 100,000 to 150,000 clones, with over 75% observed a single time. The ten largest clones represent around 4% of the sample. The sample was peripheral blood. All receptors come from a man aged 60 to 75 with acute or convalescent COVID-19.

J is TRBJ2-1 and V is TRBV27, with D perhaps matching TRBD2 (7 bases). The CDR3 consists of 15 residues. V was trimmed by 3 bases and J by 10 bases, leaving 19 bases between them. In germline, CDR1 is MNHEY, CDR2 SMNVEV (reference sequence). The CDR3 loop reads CASSLRFSAGAEQFF. For the CDR3, the DNA is TGTGCCAGCAGTTTGAGATTTTCGGCGGGGGCGGAGCAGTTCTTC.

In DNA, the CDR3 is TGTGCCAGTAGTATAGGGTTCGGGGGGTACAATGAGCAGTTCTTC. As protein: CASSIGFGGYNEQFF. The J gene is TRBJ2-1, the V gene TRBV19, with 7 bases lining up with TRBD2. V was pared by 1 base and J by 4 bases, with 4 bases of the junction left unmatched. This CDR3 has 15 residues. Germline-derived CDR1 and CDR2 are LNHDA and SQIVND (reference sequence). Complete variable domain (other parts from reference TRBV19 and TRBJ2-1): DGGITQSPKYLFRKEGQNVTLSCEQNLNHDAMYWYRQDPGQGLRLIYYSQIVNDFQKGDIAEGYSVSREKKESFPLTVTSAQKNPTAFYLCASSIGFGGYNEQFFGPGTRLTVL.

The chain employs TRBV4-3 and TRBJ1-3; 10 bases match TRBD1. In germline, CDR1 is LGHNA, CDR2 YSLEER. V was clipped by 1 base and J by 1 base; unmatched bases: 1. This CDR3 contains 16 residues. This CDR3 reads CASSQGQGASGNTIYF. The CDR3 DNA reads TGCGCCAGCAGCCAAGGACAGGGGGCATCTGGAAACACCATATATTTT.

The CDR3 DNA reads TGTGCCAGCAGAGAGACAGGGGAAGATACGCAGTATTTT. Translation gives CASRETGEDTQYF. The J gene is TRBJ2-3, the V gene TRBV6-5, with TRBD1 matching over 8 bases. Germline V gives CDR1 MNHEY, CDR2 SVGAGI. With V trimmed by 6 bases and J by 5 bases, 4 bases remained unmatched. This CDR3 has 13 residues.

J is TRBJ2-7 and V is TRBV7-2; D remains ambiguous. The V gene lost 4 bases and the J gene lost 1 base, with 14 bases spanning the gap. The germline V gene has CDR1 SGHTA and CDR2 FQGNSA. The CDR3 covers 15 residues. As DNA, the CDR3 is TGTGCCAGCAGCTCTCGACAACGTTCATCCTACGAGCAGTACTTC. Its protein product is CASSSRQRSSYEQYF. The entire variable domain, with the rest obtained from reference TRBV7-2 and TRBJ2-7, is as follows: GAGVSQSPSNKVTEKGKDVELRCDPISGHTALYWYRQSLGQGLEFLIYFQGNSAPDKSGLPSDRFSAERTGGSVSTLTIQRTQQEDSAVYLCASSSRQRSSYEQYFGPGTRLTVT.

This chain joins TRBV5-1 and TRBJ2-3; TRBD2 agrees at 10 bases. J gave up 4 bases and V 4 bases, and 9 bases lay outside the gene matches. The germline V gene encodes CDR1 SGHRS and CDR2 YFSETQ. The CDR3 extends over 16 amino acids. The CDR3 DNA is TGCGCCAGCAGCCTCCTAGCGGGAGCCGGTGCAGATACGCAGTATTTT. Its protein is CASSLLAGAGADTQYF.

The V and J genes are TRBV5-8 and TRBJ2-4, with D maybe TRBD1 (5 bases). The CDR3 sequence is 13 residues long. Germline V gives CDR1 SGHTS, CDR2 YDEGEE. V was pared by 5 bases and J by 6 bases, with 12 bases between. For the CDR3, the DNA is TGTGCCAGCAGGGGGCAGGGTATAAACATTCAGTACTTC. It translates to CASRGQGINIQYF.

CDR3 protein: CASSPLTGSTEAFF. The CDR3 nucleotides are TGTGCCAGCAGCCCCCTTACAGGAAGCACTGAAGCTTTCTTT. V usage is TRBV7-2 and J usage is TRBJ1-1; tentative D call: TRBD1 (5 bases). The germline V gene has CDR1 SGHTA and CDR2 FQGNSA. The CDR3 has 14 amino acids. The V end lost 5 bases, the J end lost 4 bases, and 14 bases lay between the germline ends. The full variable domain, its missing parts supplied by reference TRBV7-2 and TRBJ1-1, is GAGVSQSPSNKVTEKGKDVELRCDPISGHTALYWYRQSLGQGLEFLIYFQGNSAPDKSGLPSDRFSAERTGGSVSTLTIQRTQQEDSAVYLCASSPLTGSTEAFFGQGTRLTVV.

As to this clone: Mismatch with germline at one junction end may stem from a read error. CDR3 protein: CASSRDSKQPQHF. The CDR3 region has the DNA TGTGCCAGCAGTAGGGACAGCAAACAGCCCCAGCATTTT. V is TRBV28 and J is TRBJ1-5; 7 bases map to TRBD1. The CDR3 extends over 13 amino acids. The germline V gene encodes CDR1 MDHEN and CDR2 SYDVKM.

CDR3 sequence reads: CASSLAVGGEQYF. CDR3 DNA: TGCGCCAGCAGCTTGGCCGTGGGAGGAGAGCAGTACTTC. The chain recombines TRBV5-1 with TRBJ2-7, with D maybe TRBD2 (6 bases). V gave up 0 bases and J gave up 7 bases, with 11 bases separating them. This CDR3 is built from 13 residues. Germline V lookup: CDR1 SGHRS, CDR2 YFSETQ.

V gene TRBV10-3 combines with J gene TRBJ2-1; 7 nucleotides align to TRBD1. The CDR3 spans 15 residues. Germline-derived CDR1 and CDR2 are ENHRY and SYGVKD. V was pared by 10 bases and J by 0 bases, with 9 bases of the junction left unmatched. The chain's CDR3 is CATGDSLSSYNEQFF. Written as DNA, the CDR3 is TGTGCCACCGGGGACAGTTTGAGCTCCTACAATGAGCAGTTCTTC.

The chain employs TRBV7-2 and TRBJ1-1, with D perhaps matching TRBD1 (6 bases). This CDR3 is built from 14 residues. V dropped 2 bases and J dropped 5 bases, with 12 bases sitting between them. The germline V gene has CDR1 SGHTA and CDR2 FQGNSA. The CDR3 sequence is CASSLPVRGTEAFF. DNA of the CDR3: TGTGCCAGCAGCTTACCGGTTAGGGGGACTGAAGCTTTCTTT. Drawing the rest from reference TRBV7-2 and TRBJ1-1, the complete variable domain is GAGVSQSPSNKVTEKGKDVELRCDPISGHTALYWYRQSLGQGLEFLIYFQGNSAPDKSGLPSDRFSAERTGGSVSTLTIQRTQQEDSAVYLCASSLPVRGTEAFFGQGTRLTVV.

The V and J genes are TRBV5-4 and TRBJ2-5; TRBD1 matches 7 bases. The CDR3 runs 15 residues. The V and J ends lost 5 bases and 3 bases, in that order; junction bases with no gene match: 10. Germline assignment: CDR1 SGHNT and CDR2 YYREEE (reference sequence). The CDR3 is CASRIDLDREETQYF. The CDR3 bases are TGTGCCAGCAGAATAGACCTAGACAGGGAAGAGACCCAGTACTTC.

The V and J genes are TRBV10-3 and TRBJ2-1; 10 nucleotides line up with TRBD2. The CDR3 length is 14 residues. Unmatched junction bases numbered 5, after V lost 6 bases and J lost 6 bases. The germline V gene encodes CDR1 ENHRY and CDR2 SYGVKD. CDR3 residues: CAISAGLAINEQFF. The DNA for the CDR3 is TGTGCCATCAGCGCGGGACTAGCGATCAATGAGCAGTTCTTC.

The V and J genes are TRBV27 and TRBJ2-7; weak D call: TRBD1 (6 bases). This CDR3 comprises 14 residues. Germline CDR1 and CDR2: MNHEY and SMNVEV (reference sequence). The V and J ends lost 3 bases and 5 bases respectively, with 14 bases between them. Here the CDR3 reads CASSFRGVSDEQYF. The CDR3 region has the DNA TGTGCCAGCAGTTTCAGGGGTGTTTCCGACGAGCAGTACTTC.

The CDR3 protein is CASSAGTGTSYEQFF. In DNA, the CDR3 is TGTGCCAGCAGCGCAGGGACAGGAACCAGCTATGAGCAGTTCTTC. V usage is TRBV3-1 (or the pseudogene TRBV3-2) and J usage is TRBJ2-1, with TRBD1 identical over 8 bases. CDR3 size: 15 residues. V shed 5 bases, J shed 8 bases, and the junction held 11 bases outside the gene matches. Germline V gene data show CDR1 as LGHDT and CDR2 as YNNKEL (reference sequence).

V gene TRBV5-1 combines with J gene TRBJ1-6, with 8 positions matching TRBD1. This CDR3 region has 15 residues. Germline V gene data show CDR1 as SGHRS and CDR2 as YFSETQ. V lost 7 bases, J lost 8 bases, and 11 bases stayed unmatched. The CDR3, as DNA: TGCGCCAGCGGGCCAGGACAGGGCCCTGATTCACCCCTCCACTTT. It encodes CASGPGQGPDSPLHF. The variable domain in full, with the rest retrieved from reference TRBV5-1 and TRBJ1-6, is KAGVTQTPRYLIKTRGQQVTLSCSPISGHRSVSWYQQTPGQGLQFLFEYFSETQRNKGNFPGRFSGRQFSNSRSEMNVSTLELGDSALYLCASGPGQGPDSPLHFGNGTRLTVT.

The J gene is TRBJ1-1, the V gene TRBV9, with a possible D match to TRBD1 (6 bases). The germline gives CDR1 SGDLS, CDR2 YYNGEE. The CDR3 has 16 amino acids. Trimming pared 0 bases from V and 0 bases from J, leaving 12 bases between. The CDR3 reads CASSVDQGLVNTEAFF. In DNA, the CDR3 is TGTGCCAGCAGCGTAGATCAGGGGTTGGTGAACACTGAAGCTTTCTTT.

This chain connects TRBV6-5 to TRBJ1-3; D gene uncertain. The V gene's germline CDR1 is MNHEY and CDR2 SVGAGI. The CDR3 is made up of 14 amino acids. V gave up 4 bases and J gave up 6 bases, with 13 bases separating them. For the CDR3, the DNA is TGTGCCAGCAGTTTAAGGTGGACTGAAAACACCATATATTTT. Its protein is CASSLRWTENTIYF.

The table lists this clone with a few counts. The chain is built from TRBV19 and TRBJ2-3; 12 bases are a match to TRBD1. Germline V gene lookup returns CDR1 LNHDA and CDR2 SQIVND (reference sequence). This CDR3 contains 16 residues. Trimming cost V 3 bases and J 2 bases; bases outside gene matches: 3. This CDR3 is CASSIGTGGNTDTQYF. The DNA of the CDR3 is TGTGCCAGTAGTATCGGGACAGGGGGCAACACAGATACGCAGTATTTT.

This chain links TRBV4-3 with TRBJ2-5; a weak D match, TRBD2 (6 bases). The germline V gene encodes CDR1 LGHNA and CDR2 YSLEER. With 0 bases removed from V and 5 bases from J, the gap between germline ends came to 16 bases. The CDR3 runs to 16 residues. Here the CDR3 DNA reads TGCGCCAGCAGCCAAGATTTTGGGGCTAGCGCGGAGACCCAGTACTTC. Translating it yields CASSQDFGASAETQYF.

The gene calls are TRBV10-2 and TRBJ2-7; 7 bases align to TRBD1. Germline loops: CDR1 WSHSY, CDR2 SAAADI. The V gene end was trimmed by 1 base and the J gene end by 6 bases; junction bases not matched to a gene: 3. This CDR3 has 13 amino acids. The CDR3 loop is CASSELTGPEQYF. The CDR3 DNA reads TGCGCCAGCAGTGAGTTGACAGGGCCCGAGCAGTACTTC.

The chain couples TRBV5-1 to TRBJ2-2, with D unresolved. Trimming removed 2 bases at V and 1 base at J, with 3 bases between. The CDR3 is 13 amino acids. CDR1 and CDR2 from the germline V gene are SGHRS and YFSETQ. The CDR3 region has the DNA TGCGCCAGCAGCTTACAGAACACCGGGGAGCTGTTTTTT. Amino acids: CASSLQNTGELFF.

The rearrangement joins TRBV7-8 to TRBJ2-3; 7 positions agree with TRBD1. Germline V CDR1 and CDR2: SGHVS, FQNEAQ. The CDR3 has 18 residues. The V and J ends lost 5 bases and 3 bases, in that order; junction bases with no gene match: 17. The CDR3, as DNA: TGTGCCAGCAGCCCGGGGACAGAATCACCACTAAGGACAGATACGCAGTATTTT. Amino acid sequence: CASSPGTESPLRTDTQYF. Drawing the rest from reference TRBV7-8 and TRBJ2-3, the complete variable domain is GAGVSQSPRYKVAKRGQDVALRCDPISGHVSLFWYQQALGQGPEFLTYFQNEAQLDKSGLPSDRFFAERPEGSVSTLKIQRTQQEDSAVYLCASSPGTESPLRTDTQYFGPGTRLTVL.